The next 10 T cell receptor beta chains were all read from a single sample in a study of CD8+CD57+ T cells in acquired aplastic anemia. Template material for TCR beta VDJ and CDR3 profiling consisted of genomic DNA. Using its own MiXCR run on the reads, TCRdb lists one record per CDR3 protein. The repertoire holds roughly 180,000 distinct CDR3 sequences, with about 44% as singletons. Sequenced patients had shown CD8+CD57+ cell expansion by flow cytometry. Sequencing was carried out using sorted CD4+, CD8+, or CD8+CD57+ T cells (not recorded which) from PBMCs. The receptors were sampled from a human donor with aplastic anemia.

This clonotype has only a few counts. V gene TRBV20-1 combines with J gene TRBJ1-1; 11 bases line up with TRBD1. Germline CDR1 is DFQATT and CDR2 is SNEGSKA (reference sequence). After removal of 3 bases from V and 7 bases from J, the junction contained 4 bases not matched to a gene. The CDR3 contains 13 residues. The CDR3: CSASRTGGNEAFF. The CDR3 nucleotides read TGCAGTGCTAGCAGGACAGGGGGCAATGAAGCTTTCTTT.

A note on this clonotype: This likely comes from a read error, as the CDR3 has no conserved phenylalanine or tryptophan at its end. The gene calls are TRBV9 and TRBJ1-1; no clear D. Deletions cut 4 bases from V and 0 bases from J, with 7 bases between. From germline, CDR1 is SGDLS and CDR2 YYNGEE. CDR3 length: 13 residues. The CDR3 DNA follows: TGTGCCAGCAGCTTATATATGAACACTGAAGCTTTCCTT. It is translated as CASSLYMNTEAFL.

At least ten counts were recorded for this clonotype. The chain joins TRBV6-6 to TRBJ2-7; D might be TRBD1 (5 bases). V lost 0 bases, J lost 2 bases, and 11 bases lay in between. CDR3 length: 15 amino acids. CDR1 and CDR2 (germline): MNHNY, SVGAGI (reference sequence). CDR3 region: CASSYSGERAYEQYF. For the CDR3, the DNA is TGTGCCAGCAGTTACTCAGGGGAACGGGCCTACGAGCAGTACTTC.

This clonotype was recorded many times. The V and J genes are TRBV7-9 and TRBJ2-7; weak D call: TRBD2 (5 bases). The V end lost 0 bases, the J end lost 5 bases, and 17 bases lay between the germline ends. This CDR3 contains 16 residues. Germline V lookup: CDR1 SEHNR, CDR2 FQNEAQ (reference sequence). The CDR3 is CASSLAWTGLMDEQYF. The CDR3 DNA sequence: TGTGCCAGCAGCTTAGCCTGGACGGGGTTAATGGACGAGCAGTACTTC.

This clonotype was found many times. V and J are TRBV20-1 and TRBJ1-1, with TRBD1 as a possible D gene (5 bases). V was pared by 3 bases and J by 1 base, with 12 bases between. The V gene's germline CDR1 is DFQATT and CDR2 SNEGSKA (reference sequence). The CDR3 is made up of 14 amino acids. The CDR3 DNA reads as TGCAGTGCTAGGCCAGGGCCTGCGAACACTGAAGCTTTCTTT. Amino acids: CSARPGPANTEAFF.

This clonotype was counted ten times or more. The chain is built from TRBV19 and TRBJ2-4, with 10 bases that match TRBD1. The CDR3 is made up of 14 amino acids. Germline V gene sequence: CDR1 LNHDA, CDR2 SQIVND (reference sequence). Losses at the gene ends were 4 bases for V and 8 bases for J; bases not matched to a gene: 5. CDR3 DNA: TGTGCCAGTAGTAGGGACAGGGGCAATGACATTCAGTACTTC. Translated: CASSRDRGNDIQYF.

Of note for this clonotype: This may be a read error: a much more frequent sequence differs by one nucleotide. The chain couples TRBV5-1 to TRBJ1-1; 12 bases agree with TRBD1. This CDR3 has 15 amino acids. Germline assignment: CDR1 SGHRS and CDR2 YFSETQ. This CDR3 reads CASSNWDRGQAEDFF. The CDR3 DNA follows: TGCGCCAGCAGCAACTGGGACAGGGGGCAGGCTGAAGATTTCTTT.

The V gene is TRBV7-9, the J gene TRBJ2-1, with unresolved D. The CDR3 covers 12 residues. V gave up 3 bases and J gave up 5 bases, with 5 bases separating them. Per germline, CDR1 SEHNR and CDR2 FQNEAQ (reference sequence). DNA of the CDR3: TGTGCCAGCAGCTTCCGAAACAATGAGCAGTTCTTC. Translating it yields CASSFRNNEQFF.

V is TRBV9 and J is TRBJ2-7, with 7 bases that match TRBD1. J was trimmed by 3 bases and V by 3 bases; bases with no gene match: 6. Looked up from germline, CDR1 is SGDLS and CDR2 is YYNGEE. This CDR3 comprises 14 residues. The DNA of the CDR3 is TGTGCCAGCAGCGCAACGGACAGGTTCTACGAGCAGTACTTC. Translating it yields CASSATDRFYEQYF.

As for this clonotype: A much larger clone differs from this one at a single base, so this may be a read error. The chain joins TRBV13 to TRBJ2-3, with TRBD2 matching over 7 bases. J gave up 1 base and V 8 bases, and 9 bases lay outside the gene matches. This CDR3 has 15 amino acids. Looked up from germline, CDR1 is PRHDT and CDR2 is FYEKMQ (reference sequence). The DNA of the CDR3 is TGTGCCAGCGGCGACGCAGGGAGGGGCACAGATACGCAGTATTTT. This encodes CASGDAGRGTDTQYF.